The rows below give T cell receptor beta chains drawn from one sample of a study of T-cell reconstitution after alpha-beta-depleted transplantation in children. TCRdb fed the PCR reads into MiXCR, producing one record per CDR3 protein. The table lists 530,000 or so distinct CDR3 sequences, over 25% of them singletons, with approximately 33% in the top ten. Sequenced material: PBMCs, taken before TCRalphabeta/CD19-depleted stem cell transplant. The receptors originated from a boy under two years old with Wiskott-Aldrich syndrome, due to receive a stem cell transplant. Both conserved end residues are part of each CDR3. The order of the fields is clone size, J gene, V gene, D gene, CDR3 DNA, CDR3 protein. The D gene is left open where the match is weak. Rows give clone size only sometimes, using once, few, many, or a class for an expanded clone.

clone size: .
J gene: TRBJ1-5
V gene: TRBV6-9
D gene: .
CDR3 DNA: TGTGCCAGCAGCTTATATCGGAGGGGCAATCAGCCCCAGCATTTT
CDR3 protein: CASSLYRRGNQPQHF

clone size: .
J gene: TRBJ2-7
V gene: TRBV28
D gene: TRBD2
CDR3 DNA: TGTGCCAGCAGTTGGCCGGGGGGAGCCTACGAGCAGTACTTC
CDR3 protein: CASSWPGGAYEQYF

clone size: .
J gene: TRBJ2-7
V gene: TRBV5-1
D gene: TRBD2
CDR3 DNA: TGCGCCAGCAGCTTGGGAACTAGCGGGAGAGGCTACGAGCAGTACTTC
CDR3 protein: CASSLGTSGRGYEQYF

clone size: .
J gene: TRBJ2-5
V gene: TRBV28
D gene: TRBD1
CDR3 DNA: TGTGCCAGCAGTGACCAGGGGGCGAGGAGAGAGACCCAGTACTTC
CDR3 protein: CASSDQGARRETQYF

clone size: .
J gene: TRBJ2-1
V gene: TRBV10-3
D gene: .
CDR3 DNA: TGTGCCATCAGTGACACAGATTTTGACAATGACCAGTTCTTC
CDR3 protein: CAISDTDFDNDQFF

clone size: few
J gene: TRBJ2-5
V gene: TRBV3-1
D gene: .
CDR3 DNA: TGTGCCAGCAGCCAAGGAGTCTACCAAGAGACCCAGTACTTC
CDR3 protein: CASSQGVYQETQYF

clone size: .
J gene: TRBJ2-3
V gene: TRBV20-1
D gene: TRBD2
CDR3 DNA: TGCAGTGCTAGTATGGGGCTAGCGGCTGTCGCAGATACGCAGTATTTT
CDR3 protein: CSASMGLAAVADTQYF

clone size: .
J gene: TRBJ2-1
V gene: TRBV9
D gene: TRBD2
CDR3 DNA: TGTGCCAGCAGCGTAGCCGGACTAGCGGTCTACAATGAGCAGTTCTTC
CDR3 protein: CASSVAGLAVYNEQFF

clone size: .
J gene: TRBJ1-1
V gene: TRBV6-4
D gene: .
CDR3 DNA: TGTGCCAGCACCCGAAATGTCGAGAGGGGAGACACTGAAGCTTTCTTT
CDR3 protein: CASTRNVERGDTEAFF

clone size: .
J gene: TRBJ2-1
V gene: TRBV29-1
D gene: .
CDR3 DNA: TGCAGCGGACAGGACTATGAGCAGTTCTTC
CDR3 protein: CSGQDYEQFF

clone size: .
J gene: TRBJ2-1
V gene: TRBV29-1
D gene: .
CDR3 DNA: TGCAGCGCCCCAAGACAGGGAGGTTTGTTTAGCAATGAGCAGTTCTTC
CDR3 protein: CSAPRQGGLFSNEQFF

clone size: few
J gene: TRBJ2-7
V gene: TRBV7-6
D gene: .
CDR3 DNA: TGTGCCAGCAGCTTAGCACCAGGCCGGAGCTCCTACGAGCAGTACTTC
CDR3 protein: CASSLAPGRSSYEQYF

clone size: many
J gene: TRBJ1-1
V gene: TRBV20-1
D gene: .
CDR3 DNA: TGCAGTGCTAGAGGACAGGTGAACACTGAAGCTTTCTTT
CDR3 protein: CSARGQVNTEAFF

clone size: few
J gene: TRBJ2-7
V gene: TRBV5-1
D gene: .
CDR3 DNA: TGCGCCAGCAGCCGGGACATGAGCTCCTACGAGCAGTACTTC
CDR3 protein: CASSRDMSSYEQYF

clone size: .
J gene: TRBJ2-3
V gene: TRBV14
D gene: TRBD2
CDR3 DNA: TGTGCCAGCAGCCAACCGGGACTAGCGGGAGTAAGGGATACGCAGTATTTT
CDR3 protein: CASSQPGLAGVRDTQYF

clone size: .
J gene: TRBJ2-3
V gene: TRBV29-1
D gene: TRBD2
CDR3 DNA: TGCAGCGCCCTCCTACTAGCGACGGACACAGATACGCAGTATTTT
CDR3 protein: CSALLLATDTDTQYF

clone size: few
J gene: TRBJ1-5
V gene: TRBV7-8
D gene: .
CDR3 DNA: TGTGCCAGCAGGCTTGCAGGGCCCAATCAGCCCCAGCATTTT
CDR3 protein: CASRLAGPNQPQHF

clone size: few
J gene: TRBJ1-1
V gene: TRBV5-1
D gene: .
CDR3 DNA: TGCGCCAGCAGCTTGGTAGGGGTCGAGGCAACTGAAGCTTTCTTT
CDR3 protein: CASSLVGVEATEAFF

clone size: .
J gene: TRBJ2-5
V gene: TRBV7-2
D gene: .
CDR3 DNA: TGTGCCAGCAGCAACAAGAACCAAGAGACCCAGTACTTC
CDR3 protein: CASSNKNQETQYF

clone size: few
J gene: TRBJ1-1
V gene: TRBV5-1
D gene: .
CDR3 DNA: TGCGCCAGCAGCTTGGGTGAATATGAGACTGAAGCTTTCTTT
CDR3 protein: CASSLGEYETEAFF

clone size: few
J gene: TRBJ2-7
V gene: TRBV12-3/TRBV12-4
D gene: .
CDR3 DNA: TGTGCCAGCAGTTTTGGCCGCCCCTACGAGCAGTACTTC
CDR3 protein: CASSFGRPYEQYF

clone size: .
J gene: TRBJ1-4
V gene: TRBV7-9
D gene: TRBD1
CDR3 DNA: TGTGCCAGCAGCTCTTGGACAGGGGGCGTAAGAATTGAAAAACTGTTTTTT
CDR3 protein: CASSSWTGGVRIEKLFF

clone size: .
J gene: TRBJ2-7
V gene: TRBV6-2/TRBV6-3
D gene: TRBD2
CDR3 DNA: TGTGCCAGCAGTTTCTCCGGGACTAGTTTCCACGAGCAGTACTTC
CDR3 protein: CASSFSGTSFHEQYF

clone size: .
J gene: TRBJ2-3
V gene: TRBV4-2
D gene: TRBD2
CDR3 DNA: TGTGCCAGCAGCCAAGAGGCGGGAGGTATCACAGATACGCAGTATTTT
CDR3 protein: CASSQEAGGITDTQYF

clone size: .
J gene: TRBJ2-3
V gene: TRBV4-2
D gene: TRBD2
CDR3 DNA: TGTGCCAGCAGCCCGAAGCCCGATAGCGGGAGTCCAGATACGCAGTATTTT
CDR3 protein: CASSPKPDSGSPDTQYF

clone size: .
J gene: TRBJ2-2
V gene: TRBV9
D gene: TRBD1
CDR3 DNA: TGTGCCAGCAGCGCGGGACAGGCCTACACCGGGGAGCTGTTTTTT
CDR3 protein: CASSAGQAYTGELFF

clone size: .
J gene: TRBJ1-5
V gene: TRBV18
D gene: .
CDR3 DNA: TGTGCCAGCTCACCAAGGCAATTGTCTAGCAATCAGCCCCAGCATTTT
CDR3 protein: CASSPRQLSSNQPQHF

clone size: .
J gene: TRBJ1-2
V gene: TRBV20-1
D gene: .
CDR3 DNA: TGCAGTGCTAGACCCACAGGGTATGGCTACACCTTC
CDR3 protein: CSARPTGYGYTF

clone size: few
J gene: TRBJ1-1
V gene: TRBV5-6
D gene: TRBD1
CDR3 DNA: TGTGCCAGCAGCTCCGGACAGGGTCGGTTGGCTGAAGCTTTCTTT
CDR3 protein: CASSSGQGRLAEAFF

clone size: few
J gene: TRBJ2-3
V gene: TRBV20-1
D gene: .
CDR3 DNA: TGCAGTGCTAGAGATGTTCGACAGAGCACAGATACGCAGTATTTT
CDR3 protein: CSARDVRQSTDTQYF

clone size: few
J gene: TRBJ2-1
V gene: TRBV5-1
D gene: TRBD2
CDR3 DNA: TGCGCCAGCAGCTTGACCGGGACTACCAATGAGCAGTTCTTC
CDR3 protein: CASSLTGTTNEQFF

clone size: .
J gene: TRBJ2-3
V gene: TRBV5-1
D gene: .
CDR3 DNA: TGCGCCAGCAGCTTCATTGGGGGAAGGACAGATACGCAGTATTTT
CDR3 protein: CASSFIGGRTDTQYF

clone size: many
J gene: TRBJ2-3
V gene: TRBV5-1
D gene: .
CDR3 DNA: TGCGCCAGCAGCTTTTTGGCAGGAGGAGATACGCAGTATTTT
CDR3 protein: CASSFLAGGDTQYF

clone size: .
J gene: TRBJ2-4
V gene: TRBV20-1
D gene: TRBD2
CDR3 DNA: TGCAGTGCCGTCAGCGGGAGGGCCGGTCTGAACATTCAGTACTTC
CDR3 protein: CSAVSGRAGLNIQYF

clone size: .
J gene: TRBJ1-5
V gene: TRBV20-1
D gene: .
CDR3 DNA: TGCAGTGCTAGAAAGACAGGTAGCAATCAGCCCCAGCATTTT
CDR3 protein: CSARKTGSNQPQHF

clone size: .
J gene: TRBJ2-1
V gene: TRBV7-8
D gene: TRBD2
CDR3 DNA: TGTGCCAGCAGGTTGGGGCGGACTAGCTATTTAGATGAGCAGTTCTTC
CDR3 protein: CASRLGRTSYLDEQFF

clone size: .
J gene: TRBJ2-2
V gene: TRBV28
D gene: .
CDR3 DNA: TGTGCCAGCAGTTTGTGGCAGGGGGGAGCCGGGGAGCTGTTTTTT
CDR3 protein: CASSLWQGGAGELFF

clone size: .
J gene: TRBJ1-1
V gene: TRBV27
D gene: .
CDR3 DNA: TGTGCCAGCAGGCGGGACCTATCGCACTCCCGTGAAGCTTTCTTT
CDR3 protein: CASRRDLSHSREAFF

clone size: .
J gene: TRBJ2-7
V gene: TRBV7-9
D gene: .
CDR3 DNA: TGTGCCAGCAGCTCACAGGGGGGGGGAAGCTACGAGCAGTACTTC
CDR3 protein: CASSSQGGGSYEQYF

clone size: few
J gene: TRBJ2-5
V gene: TRBV5-1
D gene: TRBD2
CDR3 DNA: TGCGCCAGCAGCTCCTCTAGCGGGAGCGGTGAGACCCAGTACTTC
CDR3 protein: CASSSSSGSGETQYF

clone size: few
J gene: TRBJ2-1
V gene: TRBV25-1
D gene: .
CDR3 DNA: TGTGCCAGCAGTGAAAAGGGGTTGGTCTACAATGAGCAGTTCTTC
CDR3 protein: CASSEKGLVYNEQFF

clone size: .
J gene: TRBJ2-3
V gene: TRBV2
D gene: .
CDR3 DNA: TGTGCCAGCAGTGTTAGCCGCGGGAAGGTCACAGATACGCAGTATTTT
CDR3 protein: CASSVSRGKVTDTQYF

clone size: few
J gene: TRBJ1-5
V gene: TRBV20-1
D gene: TRBD1
CDR3 DNA: TGCAGTGCTCGACAGGGGGCTAGCAATCAGCCCCAGCATTTT
CDR3 protein: CSARQGASNQPQHF

clone size: few
J gene: TRBJ1-2
V gene: TRBV5-1
D gene: TRBD1
CDR3 DNA: TGCGCCAGCAGCCCTGGGGACAGGCCTCCCGCTAACTATGGCTACACCTTC
CDR3 protein: CASSPGDRPPANYGYTF

clone size: .
J gene: TRBJ2-7
V gene: TRBV28
D gene: .
CDR3 DNA: TGTGCCAGCACCAGTCTGGGGCAGGGGTACGAGCAGTACTTC
CDR3 protein: CASTSLGQGYEQYF

clone size: few
J gene: TRBJ1-2
V gene: TRBV5-1
D gene: TRBD1
CDR3 DNA: TGCGCCAGCAGCTTCCGCACAGGGGATGGCTACACCTTC
CDR3 protein: CASSFRTGDGYTF

clone size: .
J gene: TRBJ2-7
V gene: TRBV20-1
D gene: .
CDR3 DNA: TGCAGTGCTAGCGACCAAGTCCCCTACGAGCAGTACTTC
CDR3 protein: CSASDQVPYEQYF

clone size: few
J gene: TRBJ2-5
V gene: TRBV27
D gene: TRBD1
CDR3 DNA: TGTGCCAGCAGTGTTAGCCTGACAGGGTTCCAAGAGACCCAGTACTTC
CDR3 protein: CASSVSLTGFQETQYF

clone size: .
J gene: TRBJ1-3
V gene: TRBV6-1
D gene: .
CDR3 DNA: TGTGCCAGCAGTGACCAGGGAAACACCATATATTTT
CDR3 protein: CASSDQGNTIYF

clone size: .
J gene: TRBJ2-1
V gene: TRBV5-1
D gene: TRBD2
CDR3 DNA: TGCGCCAGCAGCTACGGACTAGCGGGAGGGACTGAGCAGTTCTTC
CDR3 protein: CASSYGLAGGTEQFF

clone size: few
J gene: TRBJ1-2
V gene: TRBV6-1
D gene: .
CDR3 DNA: TGTGCCAGCAGTCAAGGGTTTACCTATGGCTACACCTTC
CDR3 protein: CASSQGFTYGYTF

clone size: few
J gene: TRBJ2-7
V gene: TRBV12-3/TRBV12-4
D gene: TRBD2
CDR3 DNA: TGTGCCAGCAGTTTACGAGCGGGAGGGCCGAATGAGCAGTACTTC
CDR3 protein: CASSLRAGGPNEQYF

clone size: few
J gene: TRBJ2-1
V gene: TRBV12-3/TRBV12-4
D gene: TRBD2
CDR3 DNA: TGTGCCAGCAGTTTATTTAGCGGGAACAACAATGAGCAGTTCTTC
CDR3 protein: CASSLFSGNNNEQFF

clone size: .
J gene: TRBJ2-5
V gene: TRBV6-2/TRBV6-3
D gene: .
CDR3 DNA: TGTGCCAGCAGACCGACCCCGGGGGAGACCCAGTACTTC
CDR3 protein: CASRPTPGETQYF

clone size: few
J gene: TRBJ2-7
V gene: TRBV27
D gene: .
CDR3 DNA: TGTGCCAGCAGTTTACAGGGGAGGCGCGAGCAGTACTTC
CDR3 protein: CASSLQGRREQYF

clone size: .
J gene: TRBJ1-1
V gene: TRBV5-1
D gene: TRBD1
CDR3 DNA: TGCGCCAGCAGCTTCCGGGACAGGGAAGCTGAAGCTTTCTTT
CDR3 protein: CASSFRDREAEAFF

clone size: few
J gene: TRBJ2-2
V gene: TRBV3-1
D gene: TRBD2
CDR3 DNA: TGTGCCAGCAGCCAAGGCAGCGGGAGTGGCGGGGAGCTGTTTTTT
CDR3 protein: CASSQGSGSGGELFF

clone size: few
J gene: TRBJ2-5
V gene: TRBV5-1
D gene: .
CDR3 DNA: TGCGCCAGCAGCTTGGAACAGAGCGGGACCCAGTACTTC
CDR3 protein: CASSLEQSGTQYF

clone size: .
J gene: TRBJ2-3
V gene: TRBV20-1
D gene: .
CDR3 DNA: TGCAGTGCCCACGTCCGGACAGATACGCAGTATTTT
CDR3 protein: CSAHVRTDTQYF

clone size: .
J gene: TRBJ2-7
V gene: TRBV18
D gene: .
CDR3 DNA: TGTGCCAGCTCACCAGTGGACCGCTACGAGCAGTACTTC
CDR3 protein: CASSPVDRYEQYF